There are a few counts of the clone carrying this T cell receptor beta chain. Its specificity is unknown. TCRdb redid the calling of the 5' RACE reads with MiXCR, one entry per CDR3 protein. The sample has hundreds of thousands of distinct CDR3 sequences; 8.5% to 10% are singletons. The CDR3 totals 15 residues. V lost 0 bases and J lost 4, with 11 bases in between. Germline assignment: CDR1 WSHSY and CDR2 SAAADI. These data come from a study of T cells after yellow fever vaccination. Whole-study findings and limits: Reappearance after the booster was observed for most primary-vaccination clones (about 96% CD4, approximately 90% CD8). The CD4 compartment and the CD8 compartment contained a small share of clonotypes in common.

This TCR was sampled from a man in his late teens or twenties who received the YFV17D yellow fever vaccine. This chain connects TRBV10-2 to TRBJ2-3, with D perhaps matching TRBD2 (5 bases). Sequencing was performed on CD4+ T cells sorted from PBMCs, taken 5 days after the yellow fever booster vaccination. The CDR3 DNA is TGCGCCAGCAGTGAGTCCCAGGAGGTCTCAGATACGCAGTATTTT. It specifies CASSESQEVSDTQYF.